A single sample gave rise to the 20 T cell receptor beta chains below, sequenced in a study of cytomegalovirus exposure and HLA in healthy donors. Amplification used 60 Vbeta primers and 13 Jbeta primers. Generated by immunoSEQ multiplex PCR, the TCRdb table keeps only in-frame clones and is missing some. The sample carries some 150,000 clones, less than 65% recorded once. Sequenced: PBMCs. The receptor set was obtained from a woman in her 30s in good health and CMV-seropositive.

This sequence joins TRBV20-1 and TRBJ2-3; D call uncertain. Germline V lookup: CDR1 DFQATT, CDR2 SNEGSKA (reference sequence). The CDR3 loop spans 11 amino acids. V lost 6 bases to trimming and J lost 5 bases, with 9 bases between them. CDR3: CSAADRDTQYF. CDR3 DNA: TGCAGTGCGGCGGATCGAGATACGCAGTATTTT.

The chain links TRBV5-6 to TRBJ2-1; D is undetermined. The V end lost 3 bases, the J end lost 7 bases, and 5 bases lay between the germline ends. The CDR3 covers 11 residues. CDR1 SGHDT and CDR2 YYEEEE come from the germline V gene. The CDR3 region has the DNA TGTGCCAGCAGCTCGGGTAATGAGCAGTTCTTC. Translating it yields CASSSGNEQFF.

The chain has TRBV28 and TRBJ1-3; 9 positions agree with TRBD1. The junction had 8 bases not matched to a gene; V was cut back by 6 bases and J by 2 bases. Germline V gives CDR1 MDHEN, CDR2 SYDVKM. This CDR3 contains 16 residues. CDR3 DNA sequence: TGTGCCAGCAGCCCTCCCGGGACAGGGCCTGGAAACACCATATATTTT. This encodes CASSPPGTGPGNTIYF.

The rearrangement uses TRBV2 and TRBJ1-4; D is unclear. The CDR3 consists of 14 residues. Germline V lookup: CDR1 SNHLY, CDR2 FYNNEI. Trimming removed 6 bases from V and 0 bases from J, with 8 bases in between. The CDR3 DNA reads as TGTGCCAGCAGCAATACGGCAACTAATGAAAAACTGTTTTTT. Protein product: CASSNTATNEKLFF.

V usage is TRBV20-1 and J usage is TRBJ1-1; D gene uncertain. This CDR3 comprises 11 residues. Germline loops: CDR1 DFQATT, CDR2 SNEGSKA (reference sequence). V was trimmed by 5 bases and J by 10 bases, leaving 14 bases between them. CDR3 bases: TGCAGTGCTGACTTCCGGGTCGGAGCTTTCTTT. Translating gives CSADFRVGAFF.

The chain carries TRBV2 and TRBJ2-5; possibly TRBD1 for D (6 bases). From germline, CDR1 is SNHLY and CDR2 FYNNEI. The CDR3 sequence is 15 residues long. Deletions cut 5 bases from V and 5 bases from J, with 18 bases between. The CDR3 loop is CASSPGGGRSETQYF. As DNA, the CDR3 is TGTGCCAGCAGTCCGGGTGGGGGCCGCAGTGAGACCCAGTACTTC.

This sequence joins TRBV2 and TRBJ1-2; D gene uncertain. This CDR3 is 12 amino acids long. V dropped 4 bases and J dropped 7 bases, with 10 bases sitting between them. The germline CDR1 and CDR2 sequences are SNHLY and FYNNEI. The DNA of the CDR3 is TGTGCCAGCAGTGTAGAGGGAGGTGGCTACACCTTC. Translating gives CASSVEGGGYTF.

The V and J genes are TRBV5-6 and TRBJ2-1, with 10 bases aligning to TRBD2. Germline loops: CDR1 SGHDT, CDR2 YYEEEE. J lost 8 bases, V lost 2 bases, and 19 bases had no gene match. This CDR3 spans 19 amino acids. The DNA of the CDR3 is TGTGCCAGCAGCTTTTTAGGAGCGCCGGCTAGCGGGAGTTGGCATGAGCAGTTCTTC. Residues: CASSFLGAPASGSWHEQFF.

This chain links TRBV19 with TRBJ1-5; 8 bases agree with TRBD1. The CDR3 is 18 residues long. The V gene end was trimmed by 3 bases and the J gene end by 0 bases; junction bases not matched to a gene: 10. From germline, CDR1 is LNHDA and CDR2 SQIVND (reference sequence). The DNA for the CDR3 is TGTGCCAGTAGTATTGGGTTGCAGGGGGCCGTTAGCAATCAGCCCCAGCATTTT. This encodes CASSIGLQGAVSNQPQHF. Variable domain in full (rest from reference TRBV19 and TRBJ1-5): DGGITQSPKYLFRKEGQNVTLSCEQNLNHDAMYWYRQDPGQGLRLIYYSQIVNDFQKGDIAEGYSVSREKKESFPLTVTSAQKNPTAFYLCASSIGLQGAVSNQPQHFGDGTRLSIL.

This clone was observed many times. The V and J genes are TRBV6-1 and TRBJ1-1; no firm D call. The germline gives CDR1 MNHNS, CDR2 SASEGT. The V gene lost 4 bases and the J gene lost 0 bases, with 6 bases spanning the gap. The CDR3 consists of 13 residues. The CDR3 DNA reads as TGTGCCAGCAGTGCGGAGGTGAACACTGAAGCTTTCTTT. It encodes CASSAEVNTEAFF.

This clone was counted a single time. V is TRBV10-2 and J is TRBJ2-3; 15 bases line up with TRBD2. The CDR3 is 18 amino acids. Germline lookup yields CDR1 WSHSY and CDR2 SAAADI. J lost 0 bases, V lost 6 bases, and 7 bases had no gene match. The CDR3 DNA is TGCGCCAGCAGGGGGACTAGCGGGGGGATGAGGAGCACAGATACGCAGTATTTT. It codes for CASRGTSGGMRSTDTQYF.

This rearrangement joins TRBV6-5 to TRBJ1-5, with unresolved D. Trimming shortened V by 6 bases and J by 3 bases, and 9 bases separated the two germline ends. This CDR3 comprises 13 residues. Per germline, CDR1 MNHEY and CDR2 SVGAGI. The CDR3 loop reads CASSRHFNQPQHF. For the CDR3, the DNA is TGTGCCAGCAGCCGACACTTCAATCAGCCCCAGCATTTT.

The CDR3 is CASSYLDRGHGYTF. DNA of the CDR3: TGTGCCAGCAGCTACCTCGACAGGGGCCATGGCTACACCTTC. The rearrangement joins TRBV5-6 to TRBJ1-2; 8 nucleotides match TRBD1. The germline V gene encodes CDR1 SGHDT and CDR2 YYEEEE. The CDR3 totals 14 residues. The V and J ends lost 3 bases and 6 bases, in that order; junction bases with no gene match: 7.

This sequence joins TRBV7-2 and TRBJ1-2; TRBD1 agrees at 7 bases. V lost 3 bases, J lost 2 bases, and 9 bases stayed unmatched. Germline assignment: CDR1 SGHTA and CDR2 FQGNSA. This CDR3 is built from 16 residues. The DNA for the CDR3 is TGTGCCAGCAGCTTCCGGACAGGTCGAATGAACTATGGCTACACCTTC. Translating gives CASSFRTGRMNYGYTF.

The rearrangement joins TRBV13 to TRBJ2-3, with 7 positions matching TRBD1. This CDR3 comprises 13 residues. Germline V gene data show CDR1 as PRHDT and CDR2 as FYEKMQ (reference sequence). V shed 0 bases, J shed 10 bases, and the junction held 4 bases outside the gene matches. The CDR3 spells CASSLGRGTPQYF. CDR3 nucleotide sequence: TGTGCCAGCAGCTTAGGCAGGGGGACCCCGCAGTATTTT.

This chain links TRBV25-1 with TRBJ1-1, with unresolved D. The CDR3 length is 12 residues. Germline CDR1 MGHDK, CDR2 SYGVNS. V dropped 4 bases and J dropped 6 bases, with 9 bases sitting between them. The CDR3 reads CASSGLTPEAFF. The CDR3 DNA sequence: TGTGCCAGCAGTGGCCTCACACCTGAAGCTTTCTTT. The full variable domain, in which reference TRBV25-1 and TRBJ1-1 provide the parts outside the CDR3, is EADIYQTPRYLVIGTGKKITLECSQTMGHDKMYWYQQDPGMELHLIHYSYGVNSTEKGDLSSESTVSRIRTEHFPLTLESARPSHTSQYLCASSGLTPEAFFGQGTRLTVV.

The chain carries TRBV21-1 and TRBJ2-7; TRBD2 reflects the table's D call only, with no check against the DNA. TRBV21-1 is labeled a pseudogene. The CDR3 extends over 17 amino acids. CDR3 sequence: CASSTILNRGNYYEQYF. CDR3 coding DNA: TGTGCCAGCAGCACCATCCTTAATCGGGGAAATTACTACGAGCAGTACTTC.

V and J are TRBV6-1 and TRBJ1-1, with no clear D. The CDR3 spans 13 residues. Germline V gene lookup returns CDR1 MNHNS and CDR2 SASEGT. Trimming shortened V by 7 bases and J by 0 bases, and 9 bases separated the two germline ends. In DNA, the CDR3 is TGTGCCAGCAAGGAGCTCATGAACACTGAAGCTTTCTTT. Translating it yields CASKELMNTEAFF.

This clone was seen a few times. This chain joins TRBV30 and TRBJ1-1, with TRBD1 as a possible D gene (6 bases). The CDR3 contains 19 residues. Germline V CDR1 and CDR2: GTSNPN, SVGIG (reference sequence). With 1 base removed from V and 6 bases from J, the gap between germline ends came to 30 bases. The CDR3 nucleotides read TGTGCCTGGAGTGGTTCGCAGGTGGTGGGGGCTGGTATTGGGGCTGAAGCTTTCTTT. This encodes CAWSGSQVVGAGIGAEAFF.

The CDR3: CASSCGLESYEQYF. CDR3 in DNA: TGTGCCAGCAGCTGTGGACTAGAATCCTACGAGCAGTACTTC. V and J are TRBV9 and TRBJ2-7; 7 positions agree with TRBD2. Germline V gene lookup returns CDR1 SGDLS and CDR2 YYNGEE. There are 14 residues in the CDR3. J gave up 1 base and V 4 bases, and 5 bases lay outside the gene matches.